One sample yielded the 14 T cell receptor beta chains listed below, sequenced in a study of cytomegalovirus exposure and HLA in healthy donors (dated 2017 in TCRdb). Library preparation employed the immunoSEQ multiplex PCR assay. The multiplex PCR relied on a mix of 60 forward primers for TCR Vbeta segments and 13 reverse primers for TCR Jbeta segments. TCRdb took this table from immuneACCESS and kept in-frame rearrangements with V and J called. Such tables lack part of the clones; where checked against another copy, unresolved V genes explain under half of the gap, and the rest is unexplained. The sample includes over 150,000 clones, with approximately 85% observed a single time. The ten most abundant clones make up 4.8% of the sample. The sequencing input was PBMCs. The receptors were sampled from a girl between 10 and 17 years old in good health and CMV-seropositive.

This clone has a single count. The genes are TRBV4-2 and TRBJ2-2, with a possible D match to TRBD2 (5 bases). This CDR3 has 17 amino acids. The germline V gene has CDR1 LGHNA and CDR2 YNFKEQ. Between the trimmed V and J ends, which lost 4 bases and 5 bases, there was a span of 20 bases. The CDR3 loop is CASSPRLAARGTGELFF. The CDR3, as DNA: TGTGCCAGCAGCCCCCGGTTGGCTGCCCGAGGGACCGGGGAGCTGTTTTTT.

This clone was detected only once. The J gene is TRBJ2-1, the V gene TRBV2, with D hard to call. The CDR3 loop spans 10 amino acids. CDR1 SNHLY and CDR2 FYNNEI come from the germline V gene. V lost 9 bases and J lost 10, with 10 bases in between. Here the CDR3 DNA reads TGTGCCAGTGACAATGGGGAGCAGTTCTTC. This translates into CASDNGEQFF.

V usage is TRBV10-3 and J usage is TRBJ1-1; D possibly corresponds to TRBD1 (6 bases). The ends were cut back, 10 bases at V and 1 base at J, with 13 bases in the middle. The V gene's germline CDR1 is ENHRY and CDR2 SYGVKD. The CDR3 is 13 amino acids. The CDR3 bases are TGTGCCACGGGAAGGACAGAGAACACTGAAGCTTTCTTT. This encodes CATGRTENTEAFF.

This chain links TRBV4-1 with TRBJ2-5; perhaps TRBD2 as D (6 bases). This CDR3 is built from 15 residues. V dropped 0 bases and J dropped 0 bases, with 8 bases sitting between them. The germline V gene has CDR1 MGHRA and CDR2 YSYEKL. CDR3 DNA sequence: TGCGCCAGCAGCCAAGATGGGGGGTACCAAGAGACCCAGTACTTC. Its translation is CASSQDGGYQETQYF.

CDR3 in amino acids: CASSVGSGEYNEQFF. CDR3 nucleotides: TGTGCCAGCAGCGTAGGTTCGGGGGAGTACAATGAGCAGTTCTTC. The rearrangement joins TRBV9 to TRBJ2-1, with a tentative D call TRBD2 (6 bases). Germline CDR1 and CDR2: SGDLS and YYNGEE. The CDR3 is made up of 15 amino acids. With 0 bases removed from V and 4 bases from J, the gap between germline ends came to 11 bases.

This clone was seen a single time. The V call is TRBV6-1, the J call TRBJ2-3; D possibly corresponds to TRBD1 (6 bases). This CDR3 has 15 amino acids. Germline assignment: CDR1 MNHNS and CDR2 SASEGT. Trimming removed 6 bases from V and 1 base from J, with 14 bases in between. The CDR3 region is CASSLTGGGTDTQYF. The CDR3 DNA is TGTGCCAGCAGCCTGACAGGTGGAGGCACAGATACGCAGTATTTT.

The chain combines TRBV27 with TRBJ1-2; TRBD1 aligns across 7 bases. The junction had 3 bases not matched to a gene; V was cut back by 2 bases and J by 6 bases. The CDR3 extends over 13 amino acids. In germline, CDR1 is MNHEY, CDR2 SMNVEV (reference sequence). Here the CDR3 reads CASSLPGGDGYTF. Written as DNA, the CDR3 is TGTGCCAGCAGTTTACCAGGGGGTGATGGCTACACCTTC.

The rearrangement joins TRBV28 to TRBJ1-4; a possible D gene is TRBD1 (6 bases). V lost 6 bases and J lost 2, with 13 bases in between. The CDR3 covers 15 residues. CDR1 and CDR2 from the germline V gene are MDHEN and SYDVKM. The CDR3 is CASSPTGSTNEKLFF. CDR3 DNA: TGTGCCAGCAGCCCAACAGGGAGCACTAATGAAAAACTGTTTTTT.

The chain combines TRBV2 with TRBJ2-3; 16 bases are a match to TRBD2. J lost 2 bases, V lost 10 bases, and 3 bases had no gene match. CDR3 size: 15 residues. Germline loops: CDR1 SNHLY, CDR2 FYNNEI. The CDR3 here is CATGLAGGYTDTQYF. CDR3 coding DNA: TGTGCCACGGGACTAGCGGGGGGGTACACAGATACGCAGTATTTT.

A word on this clone: The same CDR3 arises from other DNA sequences in this sample as well. CDR3 coding DNA: TGCGCCAGCAGCCGCGGGGGGGACTCCTACGAGCAGTACTTC. Protein sequence: CASSRGGDSYEQYF. The chain combines TRBV5-1 with TRBJ2-7, with 9 bases that match TRBD2. The CDR3 loop spans 14 amino acids. The germline CDR1 and CDR2 sequences are SGHRS and YFSETQ. J lost 0 bases, V lost 4 bases, and 2 bases had no gene match.

The chain carries TRBV30 and TRBJ2-2; perhaps TRBD1 as D (5 bases). Trimming left V 0 bases short and J 6 bases short, with 11 bases between. The CDR3 runs to 14 residues. From germline, CDR1 is GTSNPN and CDR2 SVGIG (reference sequence). The CDR3 here is CAWSVQGSPGELFF. CDR3 sequence (DNA): TGTGCCTGGAGTGTTCAGGGAAGTCCCGGGGAGCTGTTTTTT.

The rearrangement joins TRBV6-1 to TRBJ1-5; 9 nucleotides agree with TRBD1. Looked up from germline, CDR1 is MNHNS and CDR2 is SASEGT. J lost 3 bases, V lost 0 bases, and 9 bases had no gene match. There are 18 residues in the CDR3. CDR3 residues: CASSEASVWDRVNQPQHF. CDR3 nucleotides: TGTGCCAGCAGTGAAGCGAGTGTTTGGGACAGGGTCAATCAGCCCCAGCATTTT.

This chain connects TRBV7-9 to TRBJ1-2, with 10 nucleotides matching TRBD1. This CDR3 has 18 residues. CDR1 SEHNR and CDR2 FQNEAQ come from the germline V gene (reference sequence). V lost 5 bases to trimming and J lost 5 bases; unmatched junction nucleotides: 17. DNA of the CDR3: TGTGCCAGCAGCCCAGATACCGGGACAGGGGATTTGAGATATGGCTACACCTTC. The encoded protein is CASSPDTGTGDLRYGYTF.

The chain couples TRBV7-9 to TRBJ1-1; D gene uncertain. The CDR3 covers 13 residues. Germline V CDR1 and CDR2: SEHNR, FQNEAQ (reference sequence). Deletions cut 4 bases from V and 5 bases from J, with 11 bases between. CDR3 in DNA: TGTGCCAGCAGCTCCGAGCCCGAGACTGAAGCTTTCTTT. Amino acid sequence: CASSSEPETEAFF.